The 18 T cell receptor beta chains reported below all come from one sample, sequenced in a study of OX40 agonist ivuxolimab in advanced cancers. Data came from immunoSEQ multiplex PCR; TCRdb stores just in-frame clones and leaves some out. The sample shows approximately 74,000 clones, 90% of them seen only once. The source material was CD4+ or CD8+ T cells sorted from blood, sampled in a trial of the OX40 agonist ivuxolimab. These receptors all stem from an adult with an advanced solid tumor such as melanoma, head and neck, liver or kidney cancer.

The J gene is TRBJ2-2, the V gene TRBV19; no clear D. The CDR3 totals 11 residues. Germline V gene lookup returns CDR1 LNHDA and CDR2 SQIVND (reference sequence). The V end lost 6 bases, the J end lost 4 bases, and 3 bases lay between the germline ends. CDR3 bases: TGTGCCAGTAGCGGCACCGGGGAGCTGTTTTTT. It translates to CASSGTGELFF.

This chain connects TRBV28 to TRBJ2-3; TRBD2 matches at 12 bases. Germline lookup yields CDR1 MDHEN and CDR2 SYDVKM. The length of the CDR3 is 18 residues. J was trimmed by 4 bases and V by 1 base; bases with no gene match: 9. The chain's CDR3 is CASSLFPPTSGSSDTQYF. CDR3 nucleotide sequence: TGTGCCAGCAGTTTATTCCCCCCGACTAGCGGGAGCTCAGATACGCAGTATTTT.

This chain connects TRBV9 to TRBJ2-5, with TRBD1 identical over 10 bases. Germline CDR1 and CDR2: SGDLS and YYNGEE. The trim removed 4 bases at V and 3 bases at J, leaving 6 bases unmatched. The CDR3 has 15 residues. The CDR3 spells CASSPTGTGEETQYF. CDR3 bases: TGTGCCAGCAGCCCCACGGGGACAGGGGAAGAGACCCAGTACTTC.

This clone was seen more than once but under ten times. This chain uses TRBV2 with TRBJ1-1; D is ambiguous. In germline, CDR1 is SNHLY, CDR2 FYNNEI. The V gene lost 7 bases and the J gene lost 4 bases, with 13 bases spanning the gap. The CDR3 runs to 13 residues. CDR3 residues: CASTYKTSTEAFF. The CDR3, as DNA: TGTGCCAGCACCTACAAGACGAGCACTGAAGCTTTCTTT. The whole variable domain, remainder taken from reference TRBV2 and TRBJ1-1, is EPEVTQTPSHQVTQMGQEVILRCVPISNHLYFYWYRQILGQKVEFLVSFYNNEISEKSEIFDDQFSVERPDGSNFTLKIRSTKLEDSAMYFCASTYKTSTEAFFGQGTRLTVV.

This clone was detected only once. The gene calls are TRBV4-2 and TRBJ2-7; D is perhaps TRBD1 or TRBD2 (5 bases each). Deletions cut 4 bases from V and 6 bases from J, with 22 bases between. This CDR3 region has 16 residues. Germline V gene sequence: CDR1 LGHNA, CDR2 YNFKEQ. Here the CDR3 reads CASSLSVAEVGLEQYF. In nucleotides, the CDR3 is TGTGCCAGCAGCCTAAGCGTCGCGGAGGTGGGGCTCGAGCAGTACTTC.

The chain combines TRBV11-2 with TRBJ1-4; no reliable D call. Germline assignment: CDR1 SGHAT and CDR2 FQNNGV. CDR3 length: 15 residues. Trimming left V 0 bases short and J 7 bases short, with 12 bases between. CDR3 sequence (DNA): TGTGCCAGCAGCTTAGATCGTGGTGGCCTTGAAAAACTGTTTTTT. Translation: CASSLDRGGLEKLFF.

The chain has TRBV5-1 and TRBJ2-1; TRBD2 matches at 9 bases. V lost 6 bases to trimming and J lost 8 bases; unmatched junction nucleotides: 6. CDR3 length equals 13 residues. Looked up from germline, CDR1 is SGHRS and CDR2 is YFSETQ. The CDR3 sequence is CASTLAGKDEQFF. CDR3 in DNA: TGCGCCAGCACTCTAGCGGGGAAGGATGAGCAGTTCTTC.

The chain is built from TRBV6-5 and TRBJ1-5; no clear D gene. The V gene's germline CDR1 is MNHEY and CDR2 SVGAGI. CDR3 length equals 13 residues. Trimming took off 6 bases at V and 8 bases at J, with 14 bases between the two ends. CDR3 protein: CASREVWGKPQHF. The CDR3 nucleotides are TGTGCCAGCAGGGAGGTCTGGGGTAAGCCCCAGCATTTT.

A word on this clone: The junction shows a germline mismatch at one end, possibly a read error. The chain is built from TRBV11-3 and TRBJ1-1, with D unresolved. The CDR3 has 16 amino acids. Germline CDR1 is SGHNT and CDR2 is YENEEA. The DNA for the CDR3 is TGTGCCAGCAGCCCTCCTGGACGGTCTGGGAACATTGAAGCTTTCTTT. Amino acids: CASSPPGRSGNIEAFF.

This clone was counted between two and nine times. V usage is TRBV7-2 and J usage is TRBJ1-1; D not certain. The germline V and J ends were trimmed by 5 bases and 1 base, with 8 bases remaining between them. The CDR3 extends over 13 amino acids. In germline, CDR1 is SGHTA, CDR2 FQGNSA. DNA for the CDR3: TGTGCCAGCAGCCGTTCTCAGAACACTGAAGCTTTCTTT. This translates into CASSRSQNTEAFF.

The chain is built from TRBV6-5 and TRBJ2-7; D not resolved. Germline CDR1 and CDR2: MNHEY and SVGAGI. The CDR3 length is 13 residues. Trimming removed 6 bases from V and 6 bases from J, with 15 bases in between. CDR3 nucleotides: TGTGCCAGCAGGGATCCGCGGTCCGCCGAGCAGTACTTC. This codes for CASRDPRSAEQYF.

V gene TRBV7-9 combines with J gene TRBJ1-3, with TRBD1 identical over 11 bases. The J segment lost 8 bases and the V segment lost 5 bases, leaving 11 bases of the junction unmatched. There are 16 residues in the CDR3. In germline, CDR1 is SEHNR, CDR2 FQNEAQ (reference sequence). The CDR3 spells CASSPDRGQLGDTIYF. The CDR3 bases are TGTGCCAGCAGCCCGGACAGGGGGCAACTGGGGGACACCATATATTTT.

The rearrangement joins TRBV11-2 to TRBJ2-1, with unresolved D. The germline V gene has CDR1 SGHAT and CDR2 FQNNGV. Trimming took 5 bases from V and 4 from J, leaving 15 bases between them. CDR3 size: 15 residues. The chain's CDR3 is CASSPSRYSYNEQFF. CDR3 in DNA: TGTGCCAGCAGCCCTTCTCGGTACTCTTACAATGAGCAGTTCTTC.

The chain uses TRBV18 and TRBJ2-7; the match to TRBD1 covers 7 bases. The length of the CDR3 is 17 residues. V was pared by 6 bases and J by 1 base, with 15 bases of the junction left unmatched. Germline V gene sequence: CDR1 KGHSH, CDR2 LQKENI. CDR3 residues: CASSQSAGTAGSYEQYF. The CDR3 nucleotides are TGTGCCAGCTCTCAAAGCGCCGGGACAGCAGGTTCCTACGAGCAGTACTTC. The full variable domain, rest sourced from reference TRBV18 and TRBJ2-7, is NAGVMQNPRHLVRRRGQEARLRCSPMKGHSHVYWYRQLPEEGLKFMVYLQKENIIDESGMPKERFSAEFPKEGPSILRIQQVVRGDSAAYFCASSQSAGTAGSYEQYFGPGTRLTVT.

The gene calls are TRBV28 and TRBJ2-3; a weak D match, TRBD1 (6 bases). V lost 11 bases and J lost 3, with 18 bases in between. Germline assignment: CDR1 MDHEN and CDR2 SYDVKM. The CDR3 contains 14 residues. CDR3 amino acids: CASRQGYETDTQYF. The CDR3 nucleotides read TGTGCCTCACGCCAGGGGTATGAGACAGATACGCAGTATTTT.

There are a few counts of this clone. The chain links TRBV28 to TRBJ2-5; possible D gene TRBD2, 6 bases. The length of the CDR3 is 15 residues. The germline V and J ends were trimmed by 2 bases and 5 bases, with 15 bases remaining between them. Germline V CDR1 and CDR2: MDHEN, SYDVKM. DNA for the CDR3: TGTGCCAGCAGTTTAAGGGGACTGCCTGAGGAGACCCAGTACTTC. It specifies CASSLRGLPEETQYF.

The V and J genes are TRBV10-1 and TRBJ1-4; D perhaps matches TRBD1 (5 bases). CDR3 size: 14 residues. Trimming took 5 bases from V and 5 from J, leaving 12 bases between them. Germline V gene lookup returns CDR1 WNHNN and CDR2 SYGVQD (reference sequence). CDR3 coding DNA: TGCGCCAGCAGTCCCGGGACGGTGAATGAAAAACTGTTTTTT. The encoded protein is CASSPGTVNEKLFF.

The J gene is TRBJ2-1, the V gene TRBV9; weak D call: TRBD1 (5 bases). Germline values: CDR1 SGDLS, CDR2 YYNGEE. The length of the CDR3 is 14 residues. With 0 bases removed from V and 7 bases from J, the gap between germline ends came to 11 bases. The CDR3 region has the DNA TGTGCCAGCAGCGTAGAGGCAGGGCGGAATGAGCAGTTCTTC. Its protein is CASSVEAGRNEQFF.